This TCR beta chain originates from a study of naive and memory T cell subsets. Study observations and caveats: From naive to CM, EM and EMRA, diversity decreased and Gini increased.

J was trimmed by 0 bases and V by 6 bases; bases with no gene match: 3. The CDR3 loop spans 14 amino acids. The germline CDR1 and CDR2 sequences are MNHNY and SVGAGI (reference sequence). Remarks on this clonotype: Its antigen remains unknown.

The beta constant-region primer was an equimolar mix of two oligonucleotides covering TRBC1 and TRBC2. Nested alpha and beta constant-region primers with the SP2 primer drove four PCR rounds on ligated cDNA. TCRdb analysed the UMI-ligation and nested PCR reads with MiXCR anew, one entry per CDR3 protein. The sample records about 120,000 distinct CDR3 sequences, 36% being singletons. The V and J genes are TRBV6-6 and TRBJ1-1; TRBD1 agrees at 8 bases. The sequence was obtained from a human donor in good health. The material sequenced was central memory CD4+ T cells from blood. The CDR3, as DNA: TGTGCCAGCAGCCCGGACAGGGTGAACACTGAAGCTTTCTTT. It encodes CASSPDRVNTEAFF.